This T cell receptor beta chain comes out of a study of OX40 agonist ivuxolimab in advanced cancers. Study in general: Clinicians treated patients with ivuxolimab, an agonistic anti-OX40 (CD134) antibody. Enrolled patients in dose escalation had cancers that were hepatocellular carcinoma, melanoma, renal cell or head and neck cancer. Study-wide findings and caveats: More expanded clones were found, on average, in CD8+ than in CD4+ T cells. The 0.1-3.0 mg/kg partial responders had among the lowest clonal expansion.

The data were produced by immunoSEQ multiplex PCR, yet TCRdb's version contains in-frame clones alone and is incomplete. The data show about 53,000 clones, more than 70% seen once. As for this clone: Its antigen is unidentified.

Germline-derived CDR1 and CDR2 are MDHEN and SYDVKM. The CDR3 extends over 14 amino acids. Trimming took 5 bases from V and 4 from J, leaving 15 bases between them. The source was CD4+ or CD8+ T cells sorted from blood, collected in a trial of the OX40 agonist ivuxolimab. The source is an adult with an advanced solid tumor such as melanoma, head and neck, liver or kidney cancer. The chain uses TRBV28 and TRBJ2-7, with TRBD2 as a possible D gene (5 bases). The CDR3 loop is CASSGPESGYEQYF. The CDR3 DNA reads as TGTGCCAGCAGTGGTCCGGAGAGCGGATACGAGCAGTACTTC. The complete variable domain, with remaining parts taken from reference TRBV28 and TRBJ2-7, reads DVKVTQSSRYLVKRTGEKVFLECVQDMDHENMFWYRQDPGLGLRLIYFSYDVKMKEKGDIPEGYSVSREKKERFSLILESASTNQTSMYLCASSGPESGYEQYFGPGTRLTVT.